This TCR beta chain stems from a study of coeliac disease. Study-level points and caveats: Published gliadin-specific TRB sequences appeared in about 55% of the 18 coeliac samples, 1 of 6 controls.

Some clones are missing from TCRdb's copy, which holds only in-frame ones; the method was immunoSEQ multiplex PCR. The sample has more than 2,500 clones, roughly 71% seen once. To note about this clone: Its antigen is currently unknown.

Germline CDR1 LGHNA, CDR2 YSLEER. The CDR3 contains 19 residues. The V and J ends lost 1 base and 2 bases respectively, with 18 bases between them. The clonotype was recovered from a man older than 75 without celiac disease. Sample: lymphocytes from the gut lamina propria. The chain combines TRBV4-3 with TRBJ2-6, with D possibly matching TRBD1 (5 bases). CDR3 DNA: TGCGCCAGCAGCCAAGTCGGGTTCTCAGGGTCGGCTGGGGCCAACGTCCTGACTTTC. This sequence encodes CASSQVGFSGSAGANVLTF.